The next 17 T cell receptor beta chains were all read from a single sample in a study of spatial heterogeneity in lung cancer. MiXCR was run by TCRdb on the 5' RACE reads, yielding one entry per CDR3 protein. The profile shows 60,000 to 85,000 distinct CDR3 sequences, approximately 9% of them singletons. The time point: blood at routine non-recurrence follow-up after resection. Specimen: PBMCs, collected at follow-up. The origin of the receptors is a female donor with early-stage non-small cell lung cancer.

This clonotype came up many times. The CDR3 is CASSLRREEGETQYF. In nucleotides, the CDR3 is TGTGCCAGCAGTTTAAGGCGGGAGGAGGGAGAGACCCAGTACTTC. The chain is built from TRBV28 and TRBJ2-5, with 8 bases lining up with TRBD2. From germline, CDR1 is MDHEN and CDR2 SYDVKM. CDR3 size: 15 residues. V was pared by 2 bases and J by 4 bases, with 6 bases of the junction left unmatched.

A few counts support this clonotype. In nucleotides, the CDR3 is TGTGCCATCAGTGACAGGGGGCCCTCGAATCAGCCCCAGCATTTT. It encodes CAISDRGPSNQPQHF. This sequence joins TRBV10-3 and TRBJ1-5; the match to TRBD1 covers 8 bases. The CDR3 has 15 residues. Per germline, CDR1 ENHRY and CDR2 SYGVKD. J was trimmed by 4 bases and V by 3 bases; bases with no gene match: 5.

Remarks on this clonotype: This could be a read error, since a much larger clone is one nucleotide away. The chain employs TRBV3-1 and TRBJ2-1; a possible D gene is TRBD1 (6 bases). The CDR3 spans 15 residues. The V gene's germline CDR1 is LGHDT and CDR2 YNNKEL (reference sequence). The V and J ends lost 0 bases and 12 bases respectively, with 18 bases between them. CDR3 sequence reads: CASSQEGAGARVQFF. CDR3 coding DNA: TGTGCCAGCAGCCAAGAAGGGGCAGGGGCCCGTGTGCAGTTCTTC.

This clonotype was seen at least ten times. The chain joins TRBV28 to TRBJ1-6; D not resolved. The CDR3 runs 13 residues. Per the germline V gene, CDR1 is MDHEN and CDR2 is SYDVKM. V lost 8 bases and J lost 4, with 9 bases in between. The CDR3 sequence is CASFTAYNSPLHF. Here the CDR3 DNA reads TGTGCCAGCTTTACAGCGTATAATTCACCCCTCCACTTT.

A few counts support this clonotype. Written as DNA, the CDR3 is TGTGCCAGCAAGAGGGACGGGGAGAACACTGAAGCTTTCTTT. This sequence encodes CASKRDGENTEAFF. The rearrangement joins TRBV27 to TRBJ1-1; D may be TRBD1 (5 bases). The V and J ends lost 7 bases and 1 base respectively, with 13 bases between them. Germline assignment: CDR1 MNHEY and CDR2 SMNVEV (reference sequence). The CDR3 contains 14 residues.

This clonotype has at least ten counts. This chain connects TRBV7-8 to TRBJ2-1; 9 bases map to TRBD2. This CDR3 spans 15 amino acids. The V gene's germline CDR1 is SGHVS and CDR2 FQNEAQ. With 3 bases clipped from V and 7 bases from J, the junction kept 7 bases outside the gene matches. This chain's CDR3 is CASSLGSGSGNEQFF. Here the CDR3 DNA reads TGTGCCAGCAGCTTGGGTAGCGGGAGTGGGAATGAGCAGTTCTTC. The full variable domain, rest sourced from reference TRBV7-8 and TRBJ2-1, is GAGVSQSPRYKVAKRGQDVALRCDPISGHVSLFWYQQALGQGPEFLTYFQNEAQLDKSGLPSDRFFAERPEGSVSTLKIQRTQQEDSAVYLCASSLGSGSGNEQFFGPGTRLTVL.

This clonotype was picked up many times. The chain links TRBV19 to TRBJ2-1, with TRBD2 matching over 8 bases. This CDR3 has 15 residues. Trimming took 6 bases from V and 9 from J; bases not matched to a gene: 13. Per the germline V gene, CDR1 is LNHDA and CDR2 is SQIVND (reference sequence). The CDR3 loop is CASSRVAGTPSEQFF. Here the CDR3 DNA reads TGTGCCAGTAGCCGAGTAGCGGGAACCCCCAGTGAGCAGTTCTTC.

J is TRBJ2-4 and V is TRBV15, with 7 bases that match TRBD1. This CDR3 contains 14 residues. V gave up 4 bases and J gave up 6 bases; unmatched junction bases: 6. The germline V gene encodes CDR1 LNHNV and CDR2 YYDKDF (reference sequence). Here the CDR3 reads CATSNGDSRNIQYF. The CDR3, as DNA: TGTGCCACCAGCAATGGGGACAGCAGAAACATTCAGTACTTC.

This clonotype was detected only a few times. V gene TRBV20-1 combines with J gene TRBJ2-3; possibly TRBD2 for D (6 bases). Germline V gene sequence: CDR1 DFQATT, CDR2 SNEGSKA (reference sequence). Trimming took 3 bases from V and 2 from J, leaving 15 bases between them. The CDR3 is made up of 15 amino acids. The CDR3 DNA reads TGCAGTGCTAGTCTCGTTGCGGGGACCACAGATACGCAGTATTTT. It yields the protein CSASLVAGTTDTQYF.

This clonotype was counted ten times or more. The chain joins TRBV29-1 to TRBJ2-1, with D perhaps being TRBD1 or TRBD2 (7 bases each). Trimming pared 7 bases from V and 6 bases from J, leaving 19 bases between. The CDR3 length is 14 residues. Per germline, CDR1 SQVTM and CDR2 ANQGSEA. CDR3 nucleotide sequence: TGCAGCGCGGAGGGGGCTACTAGCGTCAATGAGCAGTTCTTC. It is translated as CSAEGATSVNEQFF.

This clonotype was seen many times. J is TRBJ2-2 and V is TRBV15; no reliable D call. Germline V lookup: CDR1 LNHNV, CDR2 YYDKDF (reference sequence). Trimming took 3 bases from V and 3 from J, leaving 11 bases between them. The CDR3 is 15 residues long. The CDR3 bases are TGTGCCACCAGCAGGGGGAAAACGGACACCGGGGAGCTGTTTTTT. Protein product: CATSRGKTDTGELFF.

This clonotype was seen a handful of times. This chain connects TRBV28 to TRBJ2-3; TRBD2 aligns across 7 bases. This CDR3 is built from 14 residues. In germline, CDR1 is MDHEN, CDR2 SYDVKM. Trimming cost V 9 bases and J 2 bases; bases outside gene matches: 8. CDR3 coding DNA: TGTGCCAGTGGGGAGCGGGGATACACAGATACGCAGTATTTT. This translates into CASGERGYTDTQYF. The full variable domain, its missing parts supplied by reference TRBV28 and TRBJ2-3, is DVKVTQSSRYLVKRTGEKVFLECVQDMDHENMFWYRQDPGLGLRLIYFSYDVKMKEKGDIPEGYSVSREKKERFSLILESASTNQTSMYLCASGERGYTDTQYFGPGTRLTVL.

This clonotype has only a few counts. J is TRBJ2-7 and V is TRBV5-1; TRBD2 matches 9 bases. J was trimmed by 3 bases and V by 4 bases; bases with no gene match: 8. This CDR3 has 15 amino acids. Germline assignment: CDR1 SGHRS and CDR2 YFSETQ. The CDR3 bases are TGCGCCAGCAGCAAGACTAGCGGCAAAAACTACGAGCAGTACTTC. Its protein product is CASSKTSGKNYEQYF. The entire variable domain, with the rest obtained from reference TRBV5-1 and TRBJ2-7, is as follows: KAGVTQTPRYLIKTRGQQVTLSCSPISGHRSVSWYQQTPGQGLQFLFEYFSETQRNKGNFPGRFSGRQFSNSRSEMNVSTLELGDSALYLCASSKTSGKNYEQYFGPGTRLTVT.

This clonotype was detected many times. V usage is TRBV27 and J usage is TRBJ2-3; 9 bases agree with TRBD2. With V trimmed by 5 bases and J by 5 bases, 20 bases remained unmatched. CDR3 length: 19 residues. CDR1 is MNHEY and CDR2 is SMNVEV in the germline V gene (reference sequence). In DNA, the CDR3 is TGTGCCAGCAGTCCCTCGGGGGTGGCTAGCGGGGACGTCAGAGATACGCAGTATTTT. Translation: CASSPSGVASGDVRDTQYF.

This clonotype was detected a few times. The CDR3, as DNA: TGTGCCAGCAGCTTCACCAATGAGCAGTTCTTC. As protein: CASSFTNEQFF. V usage is TRBV7-2 and J usage is TRBJ2-1; D unclear. Trimming stripped 3 bases from V and 6 bases from J, with 3 bases between. There are 11 residues in the CDR3. CDR1 and CDR2 (germline): SGHTA, FQGNSA. The full variable domain, its missing parts supplied by reference TRBV7-2 and TRBJ2-1, is GAGVSQSPSNKVTEKGKDVELRCDPISGHTALYWYRQSLGQGLEFLIYFQGNSAPDKSGLPSDRFSAERTGGSVSTLTIQRTQQEDSAVYLCASSFTNEQFFGPGTRLTVL.

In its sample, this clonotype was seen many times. CDR3 DNA sequence: TGTGCCAGCAGCCCTGGGACGGGAGAGAATCAGCCCCAGCATTTT. Translated, it gives CASSPGTGENQPQHF. The chain is built from TRBV7-2 and TRBJ1-5, with D tentatively TRBD1 (5 bases). Germline values: CDR1 SGHTA, CDR2 FQGNSA. The V gene lost 5 bases and the J gene lost 4 bases, with 15 bases spanning the gap. The CDR3 consists of 15 residues.

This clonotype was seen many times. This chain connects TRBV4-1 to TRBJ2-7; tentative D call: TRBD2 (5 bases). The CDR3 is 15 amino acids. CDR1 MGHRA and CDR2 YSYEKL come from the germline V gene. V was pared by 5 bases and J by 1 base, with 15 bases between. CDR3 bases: TGCGCCAGCAGCTTCTCCTCGTCGGGGTCCTACGAGCAGTACTTC. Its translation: CASSFSSSGSYEQYF.